The clone carrying this T cell receptor (beta chain) appeared a few times. Its antigen remains unidentified. Then a second PCR, running roughly 7 to 11 cycles, was carried out with a sample-barcoded 5' primer and a J-beta primer mix. A template-switch adaptor with 12 random nucleotides tagged each cDNA molecule. TCRdb re-derived calls from the 5' RACE reads in MiXCR, one entry per CDR3 protein. This table has some 1.1 million distinct CDR3 sequences, around two fifths appearing once. This sample was included in a study of blood T cells in healthy people across ages. This CDR3 spans 17 amino acids. The germline V and J ends were trimmed by 2 bases and 0 bases, with 13 bases remaining between them. Findings of the study overall: TCR beta diversity, measured per million T cells, fell in a roughly linear way with age. No one knew whether donors had CMV, which possibly confounded expanded clonotype changes.

Sequencing used blood. This chain uses TRBV12-3 or TRBV12-4 with TRBJ1-4, with D perhaps TRBD1 (6 bases). The TCR comes from a man younger than 35 in good health. The CDR3 DNA reads TGTGCCAGCAGTTTAAATGGACAGCCAACAACTAATGAAAAACTGTTTTTT. This translates into CASSLNGQPTTNEKLFF.